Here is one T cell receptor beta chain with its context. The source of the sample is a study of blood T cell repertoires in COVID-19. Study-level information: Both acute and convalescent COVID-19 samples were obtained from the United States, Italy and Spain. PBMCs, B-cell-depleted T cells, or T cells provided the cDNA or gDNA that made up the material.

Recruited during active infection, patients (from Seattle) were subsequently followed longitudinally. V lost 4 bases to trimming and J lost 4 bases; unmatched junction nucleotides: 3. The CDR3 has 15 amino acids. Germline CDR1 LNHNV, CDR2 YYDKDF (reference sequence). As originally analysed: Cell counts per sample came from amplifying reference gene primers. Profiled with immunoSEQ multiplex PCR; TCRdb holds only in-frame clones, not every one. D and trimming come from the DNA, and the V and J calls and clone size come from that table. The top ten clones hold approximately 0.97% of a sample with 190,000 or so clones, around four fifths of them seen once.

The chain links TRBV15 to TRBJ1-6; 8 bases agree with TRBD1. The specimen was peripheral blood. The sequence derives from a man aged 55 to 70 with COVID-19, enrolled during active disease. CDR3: CATSTGGLYNSPLHF. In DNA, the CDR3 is TGTGCCACCAGCACAGGGGGCTTATATAATTCACCCCTCCACTTT.